A single sample gave rise to the 2 T cell receptor beta chains below, sequenced in a study of MAIT cells during Salmonella Paratyphi A infection. TCRdb ran MiXCR on the 5' RACE reads and lists one entry per CDR3 protein. The sample holds hundreds of distinct CDR3 sequences, 36% seen once. Stated time point: healthy control first sampling. Valpha7.2+ CD161+ T cells were sorted by flow cytometry as MAIT cells. Material: MAIT cells from blood. These TCRs come from an adult in good health.

The chain joins TRBV24-1 to TRBJ1-1, with a possible D match to TRBD1 (6 bases). CDR1 is KGHDR, CDR2 SFDVKD, per germline. CDR3 size: 14 residues. Trimming took 6 bases from V and 4 from J, leaving 14 bases between them. The CDR3 spells CATSQGPGGTEAFF. CDR3 bases: TGTGCCACCAGTCAGGGGCCTGGTGGCACTGAAGCTTTCTTT.

By share of the sample, this clonotype is large (0.1 to 1%). V gene TRBV5-1 combines with J gene TRBJ1-1, with D perhaps matching TRBD1 (5 bases). CDR1 and CDR2 from the germline V gene are SGHRS and YFSETQ. The V gene lost 0 bases and the J gene lost 5 bases, with 11 bases spanning the gap. The CDR3 spans 14 residues. The CDR3 nucleotides read TGCGCCAGCAGCTTGGTAGGGGCTGGGACTGAAGCTTTCTTT. Translating it yields CASSLVGAGTEAFF. Looking up the rest from reference TRBV5-1 and TRBJ1-1 gives the full variable domain: KAGVTQTPRYLIKTRGQQVTLSCSPISGHRSVSWYQQTPGQGLQFLFEYFSETQRNKGNFPGRFSGRQFSNSRSEMNVSTLELGDSALYLCASSLVGAGTEAFFGQGTRLTVV.